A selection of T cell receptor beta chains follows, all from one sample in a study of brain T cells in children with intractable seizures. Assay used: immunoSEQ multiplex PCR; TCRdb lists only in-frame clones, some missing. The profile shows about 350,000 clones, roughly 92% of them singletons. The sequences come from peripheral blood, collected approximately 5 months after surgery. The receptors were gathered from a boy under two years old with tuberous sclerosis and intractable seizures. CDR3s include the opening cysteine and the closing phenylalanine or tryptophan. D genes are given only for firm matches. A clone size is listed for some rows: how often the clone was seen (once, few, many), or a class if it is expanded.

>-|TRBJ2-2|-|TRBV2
TGTGCCAGCAGCCAAACGGAACCCGCCCCCGGGGAGCTGTTTTTT
CASSQTEPAPGELFF
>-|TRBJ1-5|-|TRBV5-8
TGTGCCAGCAGCCCCCGGAGGGGTTATAGCAATCAGCCCCAGCATTTT
CASSPRRGYSNQPQHF
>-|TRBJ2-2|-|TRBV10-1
TGCGCCAGCAGTGACAGGAGCGGGGAGCTGTTTTTT
CASSDRSGELFF
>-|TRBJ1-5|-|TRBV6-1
TGTGCCAGCAGTGAATCTTTAGCCGGCAGTCATCAGCCCCAGCATTTT
CASSESLAGSHQPQHF
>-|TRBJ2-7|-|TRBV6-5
TGTGCCAGCAGTTACTTCGGGCCTGCCTACGAGCAGTACTTC
CASSYFGPAYEQYF
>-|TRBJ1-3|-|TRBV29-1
TGCAGCGTTGCGGGACTAACCGGAAACACCATATATTTT
CSVAGLTGNTIYF
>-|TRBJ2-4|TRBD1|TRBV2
TGTGCCAGCACCGCCCCCGTACAGGGGCCCTCGTCCAAAAACATTCAGTACTTC
CASTAPVQGPSSKNIQYF
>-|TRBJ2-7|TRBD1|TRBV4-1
TGCGCCAGCAGCCAGCCGGGACAGTCCTACGAGCAGTACTTC
CASSQPGQSYEQYF
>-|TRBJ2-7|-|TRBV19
TGTGCCAGTAGCATAGCCGGGCGGCCCTACGAGCAGTACTTC
CASSIAGRPYEQYF
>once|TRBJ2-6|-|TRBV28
TGTGCCAGCAGTTTATCGTCAGTCTCTGGGGCCAACGTCCTGACTTTC
CASSLSSVSGANVLTF
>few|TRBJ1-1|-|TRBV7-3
TGTGCCAGCAGCTTAACAGGGGTAGCTTTCTTT
CASSLTGVAFF
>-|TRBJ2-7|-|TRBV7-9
TGTGCCAGCGGCAGGACAGACGAGCAGTACTTC
CASGRTDEQYF
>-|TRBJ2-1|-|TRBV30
TGTGCCTGGAGTGTAGAAAGGAGTTACAATGAGCAGTTCTTC
CAWSVERSYNEQFF
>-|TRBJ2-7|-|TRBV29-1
TGCAGCGTTGGGGCGGACAGCACCGAGCAGTACTTC
CSVGADSTEQYF
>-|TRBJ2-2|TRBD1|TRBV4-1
TGCGCCAGCAGCCTAGGGACAGGGGCTAACACCGGGGAGCTGTTTTTT
CASSLGTGANTGELFF
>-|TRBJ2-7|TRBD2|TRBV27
TGTGCCAGCAGACTCACTAGCGGGCTTTCCTACGAGCAGTACTTC
CASRLTSGLSYEQYF
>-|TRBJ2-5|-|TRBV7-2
TGTGCCAGCAGCGCCACCGGGTTGGACAGAAAAGAGACCCAGTACTTC
CASSATGLDRKETQYF
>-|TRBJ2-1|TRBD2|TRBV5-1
TGCGCCAGCAGCCGACTCTCTCTAGCGGGGCTTTACAATGAGCAGTTCTTC
CASSRLSLAGLYNEQFF
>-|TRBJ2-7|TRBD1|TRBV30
TGTGCCTGGAGTGGGGGACAGGGAATCTCCTACGAGCAGTACTTC
CAWSGGQGISYEQYF
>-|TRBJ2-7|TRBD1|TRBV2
TGTGCCAGCAGTGGGACAGGGGTGGGCGAGCAGTACTTC
CASSGTGVGEQYF
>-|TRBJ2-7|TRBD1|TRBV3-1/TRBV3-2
TGTGCCAGCAGCCCCACCCTGGGGGTCTTGGGACAGACCTACGAGCAGTACTTC
CASSPTLGVLGQTYEQYF
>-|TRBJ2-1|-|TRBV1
TGCACCGGCAGGAAAGCGGGAGAAACGCACAATGAGCAGTTCTTC
CTGRKAGETHNEQFF
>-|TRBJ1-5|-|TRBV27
TGTGCCAGCAGTCAGGAGTTTAGCAATCAGCCCCAGCATTTT
CASSQEFSNQPQHF
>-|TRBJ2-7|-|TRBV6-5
TGTGCCAGCAGTTACGGAGTCAGCTCCTACGAGCAGTACTTC
CASSYGVSSYEQYF
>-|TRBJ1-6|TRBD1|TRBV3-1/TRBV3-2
TGTGCCAGTAGTGACTCCCGACAGGGGGCCCACCCCCTTAATTCACCCCTCCACTTT
CASSDSRQGAHPLNSPLHF